Shown below are 11 T cell receptor beta chains from a single sample sequenced in a study of blood T cell repertoires in COVID-19. Measured with immunoSEQ multiplex PCR; TCRdb has only the in-frame clones, and not every one. The table lists just over 90,000 clones, roughly 80% of them singletons. The sample taken for sequencing was peripheral blood. These receptors were obtained from a human donor in a cohort sampled during active COVID-19.

V and J are TRBV28 and TRBJ1-5, with a tentative D call TRBD1 (5 bases). V was cut by 4 bases and J by 4 bases, with 14 bases left in between. CDR1 and CDR2 from the germline V gene are MDHEN and SYDVKM. The CDR3 runs 15 residues. The CDR3, as DNA: TGTGCCAGCAGTTCCACCGTTAGGGGAAATCAGCCCCAGCATTTT. Protein product: CASSSTVRGNQPQHF.

The CDR3 coding sequence is TGTGCCAGCAGCTTGGGACAGGGCAAAGCTTTCTTT. It codes for CASSLGQGKAFF. The rearrangement uses TRBV11-2 and TRBJ1-1; 9 bases align to TRBD1. The V gene end was trimmed by 3 bases and the J gene end by 9 bases; junction bases not matched to a gene: 2. The CDR3 spans 12 residues. The germline V gene encodes CDR1 SGHAT and CDR2 FQNNGV.

V is TRBV19 and J is TRBJ1-5, with 7 positions matching TRBD1. The J segment lost 5 bases and the V segment lost 7 bases, leaving 8 bases of the junction unmatched. Germline V gene data show CDR1 as LNHDA and CDR2 as SQIVND (reference sequence). The CDR3 sequence is 14 residues long. DNA of the CDR3: TGTGCCAGTACCAACAGGGGTTGGGATCAGCCCCAGCATTTT. Translating gives CASTNRGWDQPQHF.

This chain joins TRBV5-1 and TRBJ2-7; maybe TRBD1 (6 bases). Germline CDR1 and CDR2: SGHRS and YFSETQ. This CDR3 region has 13 residues. Trimming stripped 4 bases from V and 3 bases from J, with 11 bases between. This CDR3 is CASSGDILYEQYF. The CDR3 nucleotides are TGCGCCAGCAGCGGGGACATTCTCTACGAGCAGTACTTC.

On this clone: It may be a read error: a sequence one base away is much more abundant. The chain recombines TRBV5-4 with TRBJ2-5; 7 positions match TRBD2. The CDR3 consists of 14 residues. Germline values: CDR1 SGHNT, CDR2 YYREEE (reference sequence). V shed 3 bases and J 1 base; nucleotides not matched to a gene: 3. CDR3 DNA: TGTGCCAGCAGCTGGGGGGGGGTCCAAGAGACCCAGTACTTC. Translating gives CASSWGGVQETQYF.

The V call is TRBV28, the J call TRBJ2-7, with 10 positions matching TRBD2. This CDR3 is built from 15 residues. After removal of 6 bases from V and 7 bases from J, the junction contained 12 bases not matched to a gene. Germline V gives CDR1 MDHEN, CDR2 SYDVKM. CDR3 in DNA: TGTGCCAGCAGCCGCCCCACTAGCGGGGTGGGGGAGCAGTACTTC. Translation gives CASSRPTSGVGEQYF.

The sample holds a few counts of this clone. The chain has TRBV5-4 and TRBJ1-2; a possible D gene is TRBD1 (5 bases). V lost 4 bases to trimming and J lost 4 bases, with 8 bases between them. Germline V lookup: CDR1 SGHNT, CDR2 YYREEE (reference sequence). The CDR3 runs to 12 residues. CDR3 residues: CASSMDTYGYTF. The CDR3 DNA sequence: TGTGCCAGCAGCATGGACACCTATGGCTACACCTTC.

The V gene is TRBV24-1, the J gene TRBJ2-3; 7 nucleotides align to TRBD2. The CDR3 sequence is 15 residues long. CDR1 and CDR2 (germline): KGHDR, SFDVKD. Losses at the gene ends were 3 bases for V and 3 bases for J; bases not matched to a gene: 5. CDR3 coding DNA: TGTGCCACCAGTGATAGCGGGACCATTACAGATACGCAGTATTTT. Its translation: CATSDSGTITDTQYF.

The rearrangement joins TRBV30 to TRBJ2-3, with TRBD2 matching 10 bases. The CDR3 sequence is 14 residues long. After removal of 2 bases from V and 3 bases from J, the junction contained 2 bases not matched to a gene. Germline CDR1 is GTSNPN and CDR2 is SVGIG (reference sequence). CDR3 sequence: CAWSIAGGTDTQYF. Here the CDR3 DNA reads TGTGCCTGGAGTATAGCGGGGGGAACAGATACGCAGTATTTT.

This clone was detected once. The V gene is TRBV28, the J gene TRBJ1-2, with D possibly being TRBD1 (6 bases). V shed 11 bases and J shed 5 bases, with 15 bases lying between them. Germline-derived CDR1 and CDR2 are MDHEN and SYDVKM. The length of the CDR3 is 12 residues. The CDR3 bases are TGTGCCTGCGAGAGGACAGCGTATGGCTACACCTTC. Translated, it gives CACERTAYGYTF.

The V gene is TRBV28, the J gene TRBJ2-7, with TRBD2 matching 12 bases. This CDR3 spans 14 amino acids. V lost 6 bases and J lost 5; bases outside the gene matches: 5. Germline V gene lookup returns CDR1 MDHEN and CDR2 SYDVKM. CDR3 in DNA: TGTGCCAGCAGCCTAACTAGCGGGAGGAACGAGCAGTACTTC. This translates into CASSLTSGRNEQYF. Full variable domain (remainder filled in from reference TRBV28 and TRBJ2-7): DVKVTQSSRYLVKRTGEKVFLECVQDMDHENMFWYRQDPGLGLRLIYFSYDVKMKEKGDIPEGYSVSREKKERFSLILESASTNQTSMYLCASSLTSGRNEQYFGPGTRLTVT.